The 9 T cell receptor beta chains below come from one sample, sequenced in a study of blood T cell repertoires in COVID-19. The data were produced by immunoSEQ multiplex PCR, yet TCRdb's version contains in-frame clones alone and is incomplete. This sample has under 85,000 clones, with around 80% found just once. Material for sequencing was peripheral blood. The receptors come from a man in his sixties with active or convalescent COVID-19.

V gene TRBV7-2 combines with J gene TRBJ2-3; D possibly corresponds to TRBD1 (5 bases). Germline loops: CDR1 SGHTA, CDR2 FQGNSA. V was pared by 1 base and J by 2 bases, with 13 bases between. The CDR3 extends over 16 amino acids. DNA for the CDR3: TGTGCCAGCAGCTTAGACGCTGGACATCCCACAGATACGCAGTATTTT. It translates to CASSLDAGHPTDTQYF.

The sample holds a few counts of this clone. The chain is built from TRBV19 and TRBJ1-5, with D hard to call. The CDR3 runs 13 residues. The germline gives CDR1 LNHDA, CDR2 SQIVND (reference sequence). Trimming left V 3 bases short and J 5 bases short, with 8 bases between. CDR3 amino acids: CASSIQVHQPQHF. CDR3 DNA: TGTGCCAGTAGTATCCAGGTACATCAGCCCCAGCATTTT.

The V call is TRBV7-8, the J call TRBJ2-1, with TRBD2 matching 9 bases. The CDR3 spans 15 residues. With V trimmed by 2 bases and J by 7 bases, 6 bases remained unmatched. CDR1 and CDR2 (germline): SGHVS, FQNEAQ. As DNA, the CDR3 is TGTGCCAGCAGCTTACTAGCGGGGAAGGTAAATGAGCAGTTCTTC. It specifies CASSLLAGKVNEQFF.

The chain links TRBV6-5 to TRBJ1-6; D uncertain. The CDR3 has 13 residues. Trimming removed 7 bases from V and 3 bases from J, with 7 bases in between. Germline V gene sequence: CDR1 MNHEY, CDR2 SVGAGI. CDR3 DNA sequence: TGTGCCAGCAACGGAGGCTATAATTCACCCCTCCACTTT. This translates into CASNGGYNSPLHF.

This clone has only a few counts. The V call is TRBV4-1, the J call TRBJ2-3, with 9 positions matching TRBD2. Germline V gives CDR1 MGHRA, CDR2 YSYEKL. V trimming: 1 base; J trimming: 0 bases; junction bases outside the gene matches: 8. The length of the CDR3 is 18 residues. The CDR3 spells CASSQGTSGGPSTDTQYF. The CDR3 DNA is TGCGCCAGCAGCCAAGGGACGAGCGGGGGGCCCAGCACAGATACGCAGTATTTT.

This chain joins TRBV19 and TRBJ2-7, with 8 bases aligning to TRBD1. From germline, CDR1 is LNHDA and CDR2 SQIVND (reference sequence). The CDR3 has 15 residues. With 1 base clipped from V and 2 bases from J, the junction kept 4 bases outside the gene matches. The CDR3 sequence is CASSIAQGATYEQYF. The CDR3 DNA sequence: TGTGCCAGTAGTATAGCCCAGGGGGCGACCTACGAGCAGTACTTC.

The chain carries TRBV19 and TRBJ2-3, with no clear D. The V end lost 6 bases, the J end lost 1 base, and 8 bases lay between the germline ends. From germline, CDR1 is LNHDA and CDR2 SQIVND (reference sequence). This CDR3 spans 13 amino acids. This CDR3 is CASRRTGTDTQYF. The CDR3 coding sequence is TGTGCCAGTAGGCGAACTGGCACAGATACGCAGTATTTT.

The V gene is TRBV3-1 (or the pseudogene TRBV3-2), the J gene TRBJ2-3; D possibly corresponds to TRBD1 (6 bases). V dropped 1 base and J dropped 2 bases, with 10 bases sitting between them. Germline V lookup: CDR1 LGHDT, CDR2 YNNKEL (reference sequence). The CDR3 is made up of 15 amino acids. The DNA for the CDR3 is TGTGCCAGCAGCCAAGGGACAGCTTCCACAGATACGCAGTATTTT. This sequence encodes CASSQGTASTDTQYF.

The rearrangement links TRBV5-6 to TRBJ2-2; no firm D call. The CDR3 covers 17 residues. Germline CDR1 is SGHDT and CDR2 is YYEEEE. V gave up 2 bases and J gave up 1 base, with 15 bases separating them. As DNA, the CDR3 is TGTGCCAGCAGCTTTAGGCGCAAAGGAGTGAACACCGGGGAGCTGTTTTTT. It specifies CASSFRRKGVNTGELFF.